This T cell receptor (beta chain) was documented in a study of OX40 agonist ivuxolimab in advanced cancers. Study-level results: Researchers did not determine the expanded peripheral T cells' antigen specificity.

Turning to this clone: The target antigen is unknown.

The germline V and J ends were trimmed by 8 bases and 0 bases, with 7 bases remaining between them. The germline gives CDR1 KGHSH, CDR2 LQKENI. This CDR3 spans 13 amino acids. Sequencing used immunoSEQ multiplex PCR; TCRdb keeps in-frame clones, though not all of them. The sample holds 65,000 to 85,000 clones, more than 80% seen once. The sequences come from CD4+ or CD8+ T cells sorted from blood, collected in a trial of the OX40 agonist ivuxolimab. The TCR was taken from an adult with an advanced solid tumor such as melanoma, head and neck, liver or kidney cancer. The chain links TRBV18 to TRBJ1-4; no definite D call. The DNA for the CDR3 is TGTGCCAGCGTGGACGCAACTAATGAAAAACTGTTTTTT. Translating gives CASVDATNEKLFF.